This entry lists 17 T cell receptor beta chains sequenced from one sample in a study of somatic mutations in cytotoxic T cells in rheumatoid arthritis. Measured with immunoSEQ multiplex PCR; TCRdb has only the in-frame clones, and not every one. This table has approximately 20,000 clones, 86% appearing once. The material sequenced was CD8+ T cells sorted from blood. These receptors originate from a man in his forties in good health.

The chain joins TRBV20-1 to TRBJ2-7; no firm D call. The V gene's germline CDR1 is DFQATT and CDR2 SNEGSKA (reference sequence). The CDR3 consists of 11 residues. Trimming stripped 5 bases from V and 6 bases from J, with 11 bases between. The CDR3 nucleotides read TGCAGTGCTCTCCTAGGAAGCGAGCAGTACTTC. Encoded protein: CSALLGSEQYF.

The chain has TRBV27 and TRBJ1-3, with 8 bases that match TRBD1. Germline trimming cut 6 bases from V and 1 base from J; bases unmatched to any gene: 5. The CDR3 is made up of 15 amino acids. Germline CDR1 is MNHEY and CDR2 is SMNVEV (reference sequence). CDR3 coding DNA: TGTGCCAGCAGGGAACAGGGGGTTTCTGGAAACACCATATATTTT. Translating it yields CASREQGVSGNTIYF.

The chain has TRBV9 and TRBJ1-6; possible D gene TRBD1, 5 bases. The germline V and J ends were trimmed by 3 bases and 6 bases, with 13 bases remaining between them. The CDR3 is 15 residues long. Per the germline V gene, CDR1 is SGDLS and CDR2 is YYNGEE. Here the CDR3 reads CASSAGGTPNSPLHF. The DNA of the CDR3 is TGTGCCAGCAGCGCCGGCGGGACTCCTAATTCACCCCTCCACTTT.

The chain couples TRBV27 to TRBJ2-1; the match to TRBD2 covers 7 bases. Trimming took 3 bases from V and 5 from J; bases not matched to a gene: 10. The germline V gene has CDR1 MNHEY and CDR2 SMNVEV (reference sequence). The CDR3 sequence is 16 residues long. The CDR3 loop reads CASSFLGIRGDNEQFF. As DNA, the CDR3 is TGTGCCAGCAGTTTTTTGGGAATCCGGGGGGACAATGAGCAGTTCTTC.

The genes are TRBV4-3 and TRBJ2-7; D unclear. Germline V gives CDR1 LGHNA, CDR2 YSLEER. Trimming cost V 1 base and J 7 bases, with 20 bases left between them. This CDR3 has 16 residues. Here the CDR3 reads CASSQGSSPLIGEQYF. CDR3 bases: TGCGCCAGCAGCCAAGGTAGCTCCCCGTTAATCGGAGAGCAGTACTTC.

The chain employs TRBV27 and TRBJ2-7; D unresolved. Germline CDR1 MNHEY, CDR2 SMNVEV (reference sequence). CDR3 length: 9 residues. V lost 8 bases, J lost 3 bases, and 2 bases lay in between. The CDR3 loop is CASGYEQYF. The CDR3 DNA is TGTGCCAGCGGCTACGAGCAGTACTTC.

V usage is TRBV29-1 and J usage is TRBJ2-5; TRBD2 matches 10 bases. The trim removed 5 bases at V and 3 bases at J, leaving 18 bases unmatched. The CDR3 spans 18 residues. The germline V gene has CDR1 SQVTM and CDR2 ANQGSEA. The DNA of the CDR3 is TGCAGCGTTTGGTCGACCCCGAGTCCTAGCGGGAGTGAAGAGACCCAGTACTTC. This codes for CSVWSTPSPSGSEETQYF.

The chain carries TRBV7-9 and TRBJ2-7; a possible D gene is TRBD2 (6 bases). CDR1 SEHNR and CDR2 FQNEAQ come from the germline V gene (reference sequence). The CDR3 spans 15 residues. V was clipped by 3 bases and J by 0 bases, with 12 bases between them. The chain's CDR3 is CASSLPGETSYEQYF. The CDR3 DNA reads TGTGCCAGCAGCTTGCCGGGGGAGACCTCCTACGAGCAGTACTTC.

This chain connects TRBV6-4 to TRBJ2-3; TRBD1 or TRBD2 may be the D gene (5 bases each). The CDR3 has 16 residues. The germline V and J ends were trimmed by 0 bases and 1 base, with 11 bases remaining between them. CDR1 is MRHNA and CDR2 is SNTAGT in the germline V gene. CDR3 in DNA: TGTGCCAGCAGTGACTCTGGGGGATTTGGCACAGATACGCAGTATTTT. Its protein product is CASSDSGGFGTDTQYF.

The chain combines TRBV27 with TRBJ2-3, with 7 bases lining up with TRBD2. This CDR3 contains 15 residues. The germline V gene has CDR1 MNHEY and CDR2 SMNVEV (reference sequence). Trimming cost V 5 bases and J 5 bases; bases outside gene matches: 10. CDR3 nucleotides: TGTGCCAGCAGTGCTCTTCGGGAGGATCTAGATACGCAGTATTTT. Protein sequence: CASSALREDLDTQYF.

The rearrangement links TRBV7-2 to TRBJ1-5; 9 nucleotides align to TRBD1. The CDR3 is 15 residues long. V lost 3 bases, J lost 5 bases, and 5 bases stayed unmatched. In germline, CDR1 is SGHTA, CDR2 FQGNSA. The CDR3 spells CASSFSQGAHQPQHF. The CDR3 DNA reads TGTGCCAGCAGCTTTTCACAGGGGGCTCATCAGCCCCAGCATTTT. The variable domain in full, completed from reference TRBV7-2 and TRBJ1-5, reads GAGVSQSPSNKVTEKGKDVELRCDPISGHTALYWYRQSLGQGLEFLIYFQGNSAPDKSGLPSDRFSAERTGGSVSTLTIQRTQQEDSAVYLCASSFSQGAHQPQHFGDGTRLSIL.

V and J are TRBV6-5 and TRBJ2-5, with D perhaps TRBD2 (6 bases). Trimming pared 2 bases from V and 5 bases from J, leaving 9 bases between. This CDR3 is built from 13 residues. Per the germline V gene, CDR1 is MNHEY and CDR2 is SVGAGI. As DNA, the CDR3 is TGTGCCAGCAGTTACGGGGGGACGGAGACCCAGTACTTC. This sequence encodes CASSYGGTETQYF.

The chain couples TRBV28 to TRBJ2-1; D ambiguous. The CDR3 is made up of 14 amino acids. V was trimmed by 2 bases and J by 2 bases, leaving 7 bases between them. Germline CDR1 is MDHEN and CDR2 is SYDVKM. The CDR3 DNA is TGTGCCAGCAGTTTAACACAAACCTACAATGAGCAGTTCTTC. Encoded protein: CASSLTQTYNEQFF.

The chain employs TRBV9 and TRBJ2-1; 7 bases are shared with TRBD2. The CDR3 runs to 16 residues. Germline V lookup: CDR1 SGDLS, CDR2 YYNGEE. The trim removed 0 bases at V and 1 base at J, leaving 4 bases unmatched. The CDR3 region is CASSVGGGVSYNEQFF. In DNA, the CDR3 is TGTGCCAGCAGCGTAGGCGGGGGAGTTTCCTACAATGAGCAGTTCTTC.

This rearrangement joins TRBV4-3 to TRBJ2-7; D gene uncertain. V was trimmed by 0 bases and J by 1 base, leaving 7 bases between them. The CDR3 sequence is 14 residues long. CDR1 and CDR2 from the germline V gene are LGHNA and YSLEER. The CDR3: CASSQDLGSYEQYF. In DNA form, the CDR3 reads TGCGCCAGCAGCCAAGATTTGGGGTCCTACGAGCAGTACTTC.

Sample share makes this clone medium-sized (0.01 to 0.1%). V is TRBV10-3 and J is TRBJ1-2, with D unresolved. The CDR3 loop spans 18 amino acids. CDR1 ENHRY and CDR2 SYGVKD come from the germline V gene. The ends were cut back, 0 bases at V and 5 bases at J, with 22 bases in the middle. The CDR3 reads CAISESGVSLGGLYGYTF. CDR3 coding DNA: TGTGCCATCAGTGAGTCGGGTGTTAGCCTGGGAGGTTTGTATGGCTACACCTTC.

This clone came up once. The genes are TRBV4-1 and TRBJ2-7; possible D gene TRBD1, 6 bases. Trimming cost V 3 bases and J 4 bases, with 10 bases left between them. The CDR3 has 13 residues. In germline, CDR1 is MGHRA, CDR2 YSYEKL. Here the CDR3 reads CASSQTQGYEQYF. In DNA form, the CDR3 reads TGCGCCAGCAGCCAGACACAGGGTTACGAGCAGTACTTC.